Listed here is a single TCR beta chain. The record originates from a study of blood T cell repertoires in COVID-19. CDR3 length equals 14 residues. The junction had 3 bases not matched to a gene; V was cut back by 7 bases and J by 4 bases. The V gene's germline CDR1 is SGHTA and CDR2 FQGNSA. Repertoires were generated with immunoSEQ multiplex PCR, while TCRdb's copy carries only in-frame clones and drops some. The sample has under 200,000 clones, 80% seen once. V gene TRBV7-2 combines with J gene TRBJ2-1; 11 bases agree with TRBD2. The sample taken for sequencing was peripheral blood. The receptor was derived from a man aged 55 to 70 with acute or convalescent COVID-19. CDR3 in amino acids: CASTVAGGYNEQFF. Written as DNA, the CDR3 is TGTGCCAGCACCGTAGCGGGGGGGTACAATGAGCAGTTCTTC.